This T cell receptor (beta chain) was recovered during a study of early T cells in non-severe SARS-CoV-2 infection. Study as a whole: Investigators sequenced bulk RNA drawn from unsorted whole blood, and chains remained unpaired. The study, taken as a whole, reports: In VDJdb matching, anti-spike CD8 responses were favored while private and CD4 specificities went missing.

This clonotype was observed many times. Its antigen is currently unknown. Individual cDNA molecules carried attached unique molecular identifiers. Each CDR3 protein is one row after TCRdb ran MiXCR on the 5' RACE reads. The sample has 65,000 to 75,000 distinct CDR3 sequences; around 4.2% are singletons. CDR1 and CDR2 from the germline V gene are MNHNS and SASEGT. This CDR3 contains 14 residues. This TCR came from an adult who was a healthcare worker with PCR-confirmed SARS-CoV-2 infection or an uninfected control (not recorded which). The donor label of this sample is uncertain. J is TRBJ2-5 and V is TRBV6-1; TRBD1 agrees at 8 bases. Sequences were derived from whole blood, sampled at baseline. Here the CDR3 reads CALRDRPFQETQYF. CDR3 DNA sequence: TGTGCACTCCGGGACAGGCCCTTCCAAGAGACCCAGTACTTC.